One sample yielded the 8 T cell receptor beta chains listed below, sequenced in a study of memory CD4+ T cells and cytomegalovirus serostatus. The data were produced by immunoSEQ multiplex PCR, yet TCRdb's version contains in-frame clones alone and is incomplete. The sample yields about 64,000 clones, over 60% seen once. The sort gate was single viable CD3+CD4+CD8-CD45RO+ cells for memory CD4+ T cells. The sequenced sample was memory CD4+ T cells from blood. Every receptor here comes from an adult in good health and CMV-seronegative.

This chain links TRBV7-2 with TRBJ2-2; 9 bases map to TRBD2. Germline CDR1 is SGHTA and CDR2 is FQGNSA. The CDR3 has 16 amino acids. Trimming took 5 bases from V and 8 from J; bases not matched to a gene: 12. This chain's CDR3 is CASSPPGGRASGELFF. Here the CDR3 DNA reads TGTGCCAGCAGCCCCCCCGGCGGGAGGGCCTCTGGGGAGCTGTTTTTT.

The genes are TRBV7-2 and TRBJ1-1; TRBD1 matches at 8 bases. This CDR3 has 15 amino acids. The germline V gene encodes CDR1 SGHTA and CDR2 FQGNSA. J gave up 6 bases and V 2 bases, and 8 bases lay outside the gene matches. CDR3 nucleotides: TGTGCCAGCAGCTTACAGGGGGCGAAGGGCTCTGAAGCTTTCTTT. Its protein product is CASSLQGAKGSEAFF.

This clone was detected only a few times. The V gene is TRBV5-1, the J gene TRBJ1-5; 8 nucleotides line up with TRBD1. V lost 2 bases, J lost 5 bases, and 6 bases stayed unmatched. This CDR3 comprises 15 residues. CDR1 and CDR2 from the germline V gene are SGHRS and YFSETQ. CDR3 amino acids: CASSLQGGIDQPQHF. CDR3 nucleotides: TGCGCCAGCAGCTTACAGGGGGGGATAGATCAGCCCCAGCATTTT.

Details on this clone: The junction departs from germline at one end; a sequencing error may be responsible. The chain recombines TRBV7-7 with TRBJ2-5; the D gene is possibly TRBD2 (6 bases). The CDR3 has 15 residues. CDR1 is SSHAT, CDR2 FNYEAQ, per germline (reference sequence). CDR3 DNA sequence: TGTGCTAGCAGCTTAGGTGGGACTTACGGGGAGACCCAGTACTTC. It codes for CASSLGGTYGETQYF.

The CDR3 loop reads CASSLGQALNYGYTF. DNA for the CDR3: TGTGCCAGCAGCCTCGGACAGGCGCTTAACTATGGCTACACCTTC. The chain recombines TRBV28 with TRBJ1-2; 7 nucleotides agree with TRBD1. Per the germline V gene, CDR1 is MDHEN and CDR2 is SYDVKM. Trimming took 6 bases from V and 1 from J; bases not matched to a gene: 8. This CDR3 is 15 amino acids long.

The chain joins TRBV20-1 to TRBJ2-7; D is uncertain. The germline V gene encodes CDR1 DFQATT and CDR2 SNEGSKA (reference sequence). There are 11 residues in the CDR3. Deletions cut 6 bases from V and 3 bases from J, with 9 bases between. In nucleotides, the CDR3 is TGCAGTGCGCAAATAGTCTACGAGCAGTACTTC. Amino acids: CSAQIVYEQYF.

V gene TRBV11-3 combines with J gene TRBJ2-5; 7 nucleotides line up with TRBD1. The CDR3 contains 14 residues. CDR1 and CDR2 from the germline V gene are SGHNT and YENEEA. The J segment lost 5 bases and the V segment lost 1 base, leaving 4 bases of the junction unmatched. DNA of the CDR3: TGTGCCAGCAGCTTAGGCAGGGGGAGTGAGACCCAGTACTTC. The encoded protein is CASSLGRGSETQYF.

The CDR3 here is CAISDVGQSSYEQYF. In DNA form, the CDR3 reads TGTGCCATCAGTGATGTTGGGCAGAGCTCCTACGAGCAGTACTTC. The chain recombines TRBV10-3 with TRBJ2-7; D gene unclear. Germline V gene data show CDR1 as ENHRY and CDR2 as SYGVKD. With 3 bases removed from V and 0 bases from J, the gap between germline ends came to 12 bases. The CDR3 length is 15 residues.